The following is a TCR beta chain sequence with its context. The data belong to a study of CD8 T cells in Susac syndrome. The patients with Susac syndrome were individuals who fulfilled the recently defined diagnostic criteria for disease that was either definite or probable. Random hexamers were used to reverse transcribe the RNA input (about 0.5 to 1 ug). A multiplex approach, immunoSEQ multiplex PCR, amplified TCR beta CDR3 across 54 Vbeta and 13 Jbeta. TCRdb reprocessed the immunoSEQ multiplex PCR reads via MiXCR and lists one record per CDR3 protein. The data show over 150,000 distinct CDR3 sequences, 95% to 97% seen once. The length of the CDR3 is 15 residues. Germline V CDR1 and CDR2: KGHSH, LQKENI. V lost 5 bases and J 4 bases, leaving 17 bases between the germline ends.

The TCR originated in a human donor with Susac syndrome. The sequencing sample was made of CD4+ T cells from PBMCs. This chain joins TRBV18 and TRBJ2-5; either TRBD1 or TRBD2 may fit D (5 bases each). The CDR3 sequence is CASSTGPPRGETQYF. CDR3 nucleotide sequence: TGTGCCAGCTCAACGGGACCCCCGAGGGGAGAGACCCAGTACTTC.